The next 17 T cell receptor beta chains were all read from a single sample in a study of blood T cells in healthy people across ages. Through a sample-barcoded 5' primer and a J-beta primer mix, a second PCR was run for roughly 7 to 11 cycles. TCRdb re-analysed the 5' RACE reads in MiXCR, keeping a single row per CDR3 protein. Of over a million distinct CDR3 sequences listed, 55% to 75% are singletons. Material: blood. All receptors come from a young man in good health.

This rearrangement joins TRBV6-5 to TRBJ2-3; maybe TRBD2 (6 bases). The V end lost 0 bases, the J end lost 6 bases, and 16 bases lay between the germline ends. CDR3 length: 16 residues. Per the germline V gene, CDR1 is MNHEY and CDR2 is SVGAGI. CDR3 in amino acids: CASSYSGDLGVDTQYF. The CDR3 coding sequence is TGTGCCAGCAGTTACTCGGGGGACTTAGGGGTGGATACGCAGTATTTT.

This chain connects TRBV13 to TRBJ2-4, with 9 bases fitting TRBD1. J was trimmed by 8 bases and V by 5 bases; bases with no gene match: 7. The CDR3 contains 14 residues. Germline lookup yields CDR1 PRHDT and CDR2 FYEKMQ (reference sequence). This CDR3 reads CASSAPGQGDIQYF. In nucleotides, the CDR3 is TGTGCCAGCAGCGCTCCGGGACAGGGCGACATTCAGTACTTC.

This clonotype has a single count. The gene calls are TRBV11-2 and TRBJ2-3; D possibly matches TRBD1 or TRBD2 (7 bases each). The V end was cut by 5 bases, the J end by 3 bases, with 21 bases between. Germline V gene data show CDR1 as SGHAT and CDR2 as FQNNGV. CDR3 length: 17 amino acids. In nucleotides, the CDR3 is TGTGCCAGCAGCCCTGGACAGCACCAGGGGGGGACAGATACGCAGTATTTT. Translating it yields CASSPGQHQGGTDTQYF.

The gene calls are TRBV24-1 and TRBJ2-3; D is unclear. CDR3 length: 13 residues. The V end lost 5 bases, the J end lost 5 bases, and 10 bases lay between the germline ends. Germline CDR1 and CDR2: KGHDR and SFDVKD. DNA of the CDR3: TGTGCCACCAGTGGGGCTGGGGAAGATACGCAGTATTTT. Translated, it gives CATSGAGEDTQYF.

The V call is TRBV6-6, the J call TRBJ1-1; 7 bases align to TRBD1. The germline CDR1 and CDR2 sequences are MNHNY and SVGAGI (reference sequence). This CDR3 has 16 amino acids. J was trimmed by 4 bases and V by 0 bases; bases with no gene match: 8. This CDR3 is CASSYSEGARGTEAFF. The CDR3, as DNA: TGTGCCAGCAGTTACTCAGAGGGGGCGCGAGGCACTGAAGCTTTCTTT.

This clonotype showed up just a few times. The chain uses TRBV6-6 and TRBJ2-3; D tentatively reads TRBD1 or TRBD2 (5 bases each). CDR3 length equals 13 residues. In germline, CDR1 is MNHNY, CDR2 SVGAGI (reference sequence). V shed 5 bases and J shed 6 bases, with 12 bases lying between them. In DNA, the CDR3 is TGTGCCAGCAGTGGTCAGGGACGCGATACGCAGTATTTT. Encoded protein: CASSGQGRDTQYF.

V is TRBV7-9 and J is TRBJ2-1; the D is unclear. The V gene lost 8 bases and the J gene lost 0 bases, with 11 bases spanning the gap. CDR1 is SEHNR, CDR2 FQNEAQ, per germline (reference sequence). The CDR3 has 14 amino acids. CDR3 residues: CASALGSSYNEQFF. CDR3 nucleotide sequence: TGTGCCAGCGCACTGGGTAGCTCCTACAATGAGCAGTTCTTC.

The chain joins TRBV11-2 to TRBJ2-7; tentative D call: TRBD1 (6 bases). The CDR3 runs to 17 residues. Trimming took off 5 bases at V and 2 bases at J, with 22 bases between the two ends. Germline CDR1 and CDR2: SGHAT and FQNNGV. The CDR3 spells CASSPFTRTAKTYEQYF. In DNA form, the CDR3 reads TGTGCCAGCAGCCCTTTCACTCGGACAGCGAAAACCTACGAGCAGTACTTC. Full variable domain (missing parts from reference TRBV11-2 and TRBJ2-7): EAGVAQSPRYKIIEKRQSVAFWCNPISGHATLYWYQQILGQGPKLLIQFQNNGVVDDSQLPKDRFSAERLKGVDSTLKIQPAKLEDSAVYLCASSPFTRTAKTYEQYFGPGTRLTVT.

The genes are TRBV7-9 and TRBJ2-7, with TRBD1 matching over 9 bases. Per germline, CDR1 SEHNR and CDR2 FQNEAQ (reference sequence). The CDR3 extends over 15 amino acids. V shed 6 bases and J 6 bases; nucleotides not matched to a gene: 12. CDR3 nucleotides: TGTGCCAGCAGTTCCGTCGGGACAGGGTCAGGCGAGCAGTACTTC. This codes for CASSSVGTGSGEQYF.

The chain carries TRBV28 and TRBJ2-5; D tentatively fits TRBD1 or TRBD2 (5 bases each). The DNA matches TRBJ2-7 better at its end, which makes the J call doubtful. Germline assignment: CDR1 MDHEN and CDR2 SYDVKM. The CDR3 runs 15 residues. Written as DNA, the CDR3 is TGTGCCAGCAGTGACCCCGGGACCGCCGGTGGCGAGCAGTACTTC. Its translation: CASSDPGTAGGEQYF.

The rearrangement links TRBV21-1 to TRBJ2-3; the table's D call, TRBD2, was not checked against the DNA. TRBV21-1 is classified as a pseudogene. The CDR3 runs to 18 residues. CDR3 sequence: CASISGRIDTLSTDTQYF. CDR3 DNA: TGTGCCAGCATATCGGGGAGGATCGATACCCTGAGCACAGATACGCAGTATTTT.

This clonotype was detected ten times or more. The J gene is TRBJ1-6, the V gene TRBV12-3 or TRBV12-4; no firm D call. CDR3 size: 12 residues. Trimming took 2 bases from V and 8 from J, leaving 4 bases between them. This CDR3 is CASSLRDSPLHF. In DNA, the CDR3 is TGTGCCAGCAGTTTACGGGATTCACCCCTCCACTTT.

The rearrangement uses TRBV29-1 and TRBJ2-4; D gene unclear. Per the germline V gene, CDR1 is SQVTM and CDR2 is ANQGSEA. V was trimmed by 3 bases and J by 0 bases, leaving 12 bases between them. This CDR3 contains 15 residues. The CDR3, as DNA: TGCAGCGTTGACGGGTCAGACTTAGCCAAAAACATTCAGTACTTC. This sequence encodes CSVDGSDLAKNIQYF.

The rearrangement joins TRBV11-2 to TRBJ1-2; no reliable D call. The ends were cut back, 5 bases at V and 0 bases at J, with 10 bases in the middle. The CDR3 totals 14 residues. Germline assignment: CDR1 SGHAT and CDR2 FQNNGV. This CDR3 reads CASSLAWANYGYTF. The CDR3 DNA reads TGTGCCAGCAGCCTGGCGTGGGCTAACTATGGCTACACCTTC. The full variable domain, its missing parts supplied by reference TRBV11-2 and TRBJ1-2, is EAGVAQSPRYKIIEKRQSVAFWCNPISGHATLYWYQQILGQGPKLLIQFQNNGVVDDSQLPKDRFSAERLKGVDSTLKIQPAKLEDSAVYLCASSLAWANYGYTFGSGTRLTVV.

In DNA, the CDR3 is TGTGCCAGCAGTTACAAAGGGGACTACTACGAGCAGTACTTC. Translating gives CASSYKGDYYEQYF. The chain uses TRBV6-5 and TRBJ2-7; TRBD2 agrees at 7 bases. The V gene's germline CDR1 is MNHEY and CDR2 SVGAGI. The V and J ends lost 2 bases and 3 bases, in that order; junction bases with no gene match: 4. The CDR3 totals 14 residues.

The chain joins TRBV12-3 or TRBV12-4 to TRBJ1-2; a weak D match, TRBD1 (6 bases). This CDR3 has 20 residues. The V gene lost 5 bases and the J gene lost 0 bases, with 28 bases spanning the gap. The DNA for the CDR3 is TGTGCCAGCAGTCCGGAACCTTGGGACACAGAAGATCGGCCTAACTATGGCTACACCTTC. Residues: CASSPEPWDTEDRPNYGYTF.

This chain joins TRBV4-1 and TRBJ2-7; the D is unclear. Germline-derived CDR1 and CDR2 are MGHRA and YSYEKL. The length of the CDR3 is 14 residues. Trimming left V 1 base short and J 11 bases short, with 18 bases between. The CDR3 sequence is CASSQVPGRKEKYF. The CDR3 DNA follows: TGCGCCAGCAGCCAAGTGCCTGGACGGAAGGAAAAGTACTTC.